The 13 T cell receptor beta chains below come from one sample, sequenced in a study of shared clonotypes between healthy human individuals. The method was immunoSEQ multiplex PCR; TCRdb's version includes in-frame clones alone and lacks a portion of them. The data contain about 2 million clones, 95% of them singletons. Input material: naive CD4+ T cells sorted from blood. As to subset: CD45RA+ positively selected. These receptors were collected from a man younger than 30 in good health.

The rearrangement joins TRBV30 to TRBJ2-1; 7 bases align to TRBD1. Germline V gene sequence: CDR1 GTSNPN, CDR2 SVGIG (reference sequence). The CDR3 extends over 13 amino acids. Trimming cost V 3 bases and J 2 bases; bases outside gene matches: 1. DNA for the CDR3: TGTGCCTGGAGACAGGGGACCTACAATGAGCAGTTCTTC. Its protein product is CAWRQGTYNEQFF.

On this clone: A much larger clone lies a single base off, so this may be a read error. This chain links TRBV10-2 with TRBJ2-5; no firm D call. Trimming cost V 3 bases and J 5 bases, with 4 bases left between them. Germline V gene lookup returns CDR1 WSHSY and CDR2 SAAADI. The CDR3 has 11 residues. CDR3 amino acids: CASSDGETQYF. CDR3 DNA sequence: TGCGCCAGCAGTGATGGGGAGACCCAGTACTTC.

This clone was counted once. This may be a read error: a much more frequent sequence differs by one nucleotide. The sample has other DNA sequences that encode this CDR3 too. This chain joins TRBV2 and TRBJ2-5; D gene uncertain. CDR1 is SNHLY, CDR2 FYNNEI, per germline. The CDR3 totals 11 residues. Trimming cost V 6 bases and J 0 bases, with 2 bases left between them. For the CDR3, the DNA is TGTGCCAGCAGCTACCAAGAGACCCAGTACTTC. This sequence encodes CASSYQETQYF. Looking up the rest from reference TRBV2 and TRBJ2-5 gives the full variable domain: EPEVTQTPSHQVTQMGQEVILRCVPISNHLYFYWYRQILGQKVEFLVSFYNNEISEKSEIFDDQFSVERPDGSNFTLKIRSTKLEDSAMYFCASSYQETQYFGPGTRLLVL.

As for this clone: Within the sample, other DNA sequences also encode this same CDR3. The chain recombines TRBV7-6 with TRBJ2-5, with D perhaps given as TRBD1 or TRBD2 (5 bases each). The ends were cut back, 3 bases at V and 5 bases at J, with 7 bases in the middle. The CDR3 sequence is 12 residues long. The V gene's germline CDR1 is SGHVS and CDR2 FNYEAQ. The CDR3 reads CASSLRGETQYF. The CDR3 nucleotides are TGTGCCAGCAGCTTGAGGGGCGAGACCCAGTACTTC.

Concerning this clone itself: At one end, the junction sequence differs from germline, possibly due to a read error. The chain couples TRBV6-1 to TRBJ1-4; a weak D match, TRBD1 (5 bases). This CDR3 has 16 amino acids. In germline, CDR1 is MNHNS, CDR2 SASEGT. The CDR3 nucleotides read TGTGCCAGCAGAGAAGGCCGGGGACGGACTAATGAAAAACTGTTTTTT. Amino acids: CASREGRGRTNEKLFF.

This chain uses TRBV9 with TRBJ2-7; D may be TRBD1 (6 bases). Looked up from germline, CDR1 is SGDLS and CDR2 is YYNGEE. V was clipped by 3 bases and J by 3 bases, with 13 bases between them. This CDR3 has 14 residues. This chain's CDR3 is CASSARDTRYEQYF. The CDR3, as DNA: TGTGCCAGCAGCGCCCGGGACACGCGCTACGAGCAGTACTTC.

The chain's CDR3 is CASSEEGGGNQPQHF. The CDR3 nucleotides are TGTGCCAGCAGTGAAGAAGGGGGGGGCAATCAGCCCCAGCATTTT. The chain employs TRBV2 and TRBJ1-5; tentatively, D is TRBD1 (6 bases). CDR1 SNHLY and CDR2 FYNNEI come from the germline V gene. The CDR3 has 15 amino acids. Trimming pared 1 base from V and 2 bases from J, leaving 9 bases between.

CDR3 region: CASSKPWTGSYNEQFF. The CDR3 DNA follows: TGCGCCAGCAGCAAACCGTGGACAGGGTCCTACAATGAGCAGTTCTTC. This chain uses TRBV5-1 with TRBJ2-1, with 8 bases that match TRBD1. V shed 4 bases and J 1 base; nucleotides not matched to a gene: 7. The CDR3 has 16 residues. CDR1 and CDR2 (germline): SGHRS, YFSETQ.

CDR3 region: CAWASEVMNTEAFF. In nucleotides, the CDR3 is TGTGCCTGGGCCAGCGAGGTAATGAACACTGAAGCTTTCTTT. V is TRBV30 and J is TRBJ1-1; D remains ambiguous. Trimming cost V 5 bases and J 0 bases, with 13 bases left between them. This CDR3 region has 14 residues. In germline, CDR1 is GTSNPN, CDR2 SVGIG (reference sequence).

The V call is TRBV19, the J call TRBJ2-7; 7 nucleotides line up with TRBD2. Germline trimming cut 5 bases from V and 0 bases from J; bases unmatched to any gene: 7. Germline lookup yields CDR1 LNHDA and CDR2 SQIVND (reference sequence). The CDR3 runs 15 residues. The CDR3: CASSSPGGTSYEQYF. For the CDR3, the DNA is TGTGCCAGTAGTTCGCCGGGAGGAACCTCCTACGAGCAGTACTTC.

The chain is built from TRBV11-3 and TRBJ2-1, with 11 bases lining up with TRBD1. The germline gives CDR1 SGHNT, CDR2 YENEEA. V shed 5 bases, J shed 2 bases, and the junction held 2 bases outside the gene matches. The CDR3 consists of 15 residues. The CDR3 sequence is CASSQGQGAYNEQFF. Written as DNA, the CDR3 is TGTGCCAGCAGCCAGGGACAGGGGGCCTACAATGAGCAGTTCTTC.

A single count supports this clone. The chain employs TRBV6-5 and TRBJ2-7, with D uncertain. CDR1 MNHEY and CDR2 SVGAGI come from the germline V gene. V gave up 7 bases and J gave up 1 base, with 11 bases separating them. This CDR3 is 13 amino acids long. CDR3 sequence (DNA): TGTGCCAGCACTTCGGCTGGGTCCTACGAGCAGTACTTC. Its translation is CASTSAGSYEQYF.

The chain combines TRBV18 with TRBJ2-3; D call uncertain. Trimming cost V 3 bases and J 4 bases, with 14 bases left between them. From germline, CDR1 is KGHSH and CDR2 LQKENI. This CDR3 region has 15 residues. CDR3 bases: TGTGCCAGCTCACCTAGGACGTTCCCGTCAGATACGCAGTATTTT. It specifies CASSPRTFPSDTQYF. Full variable domain (rest looked up from reference TRBV18 and TRBJ2-3): NAGVMQNPRHLVRRRGQEARLRCSPMKGHSHVYWYRQLPEEGLKFMVYLQKENIIDESGMPKERFSAEFPKEGPSILRIQQVVRGDSAAYFCASSPRTFPSDTQYFGPGTRLTVL.